Each of the 8 T cell receptor beta chains below was sequenced from the same sample in a study of shared clonotypes between healthy human individuals. Generated by immunoSEQ multiplex PCR, the TCRdb table keeps only in-frame clones and is missing some. The table lists millions of clones, about 92% of them singletons. It was CD45RO-negative cells, positively selected for CCR7, that made up naive CD8 cells, with terminally differentiated effector memory CD45RA+ cells excluded. The material sequenced was naive CD8+ T cells from PBMCs. The receptors come from a young man in good health. Some clones in this sample may be carry-over from other donors' samples.

The chain has TRBV29-1 and TRBJ1-1; perhaps TRBD1 as D (6 bases). CDR3 length: 14 amino acids. The ends were cut back, 5 bases at V and 0 bases at J, with 13 bases in the middle. The germline gives CDR1 SQVTM, CDR2 ANQGSEA. DNA of the CDR3: TGCAGCGTTTGCGACAGGACCCTGAACACTGAAGCTTTCTTT. Its protein is CSVCDRTLNTEAFF.

This clone was counted once. The chain couples TRBV19 to TRBJ1-2; D is uncertain. Germline values: CDR1 LNHDA, CDR2 SQIVND (reference sequence). V dropped 1 base and J dropped 3 bases, with 12 bases sitting between them. CDR3 length: 15 residues. Here the CDR3 DNA reads TGTGCCAGTAGTATAGTGCCCAGGACCGACTATGGCTACACCTTC. Protein sequence: CASSIVPRTDYGYTF. Full variable domain (rest looked up from reference TRBV19 and TRBJ1-2): DGGITQSPKYLFRKEGQNVTLSCEQNLNHDAMYWYRQDPGQGLRLIYYSQIVNDFQKGDIAEGYSVSREKKESFPLTVTSAQKNPTAFYLCASSIVPRTDYGYTFGSGTRLTVV.

V and J are TRBV6-1 and TRBJ2-1; 7 bases are a match to TRBD2. Germline trimming cut 6 bases from V and 10 bases from J; bases unmatched to any gene: 12. The CDR3 has 14 residues. The V gene's germline CDR1 is MNHNS and CDR2 SASEGT. In nucleotides, the CDR3 is TGTGCCAGCAGGCCGGGACTAAGCCCCGGCGAGCAGTTCTTC. Its translation is CASRPGLSPGEQFF.

The V gene is TRBV11-3, the J gene TRBJ2-3, with D hard to call. Trimming shortened V by 3 bases and J by 2 bases, and 15 bases separated the two germline ends. Germline V lookup: CDR1 SGHNT, CDR2 YENEEA. The CDR3 length is 16 residues. The CDR3 protein is CASSLSSLYPTDTQYF. The CDR3 bases are TGTGCCAGCAGCTTGTCCAGCCTTTACCCCACAGATACGCAGTATTTT.

The V call is TRBV29-1, the J call TRBJ2-4; D might be TRBD2 (6 bases). From germline, CDR1 is SQVTM and CDR2 ANQGSEA. V was trimmed by 3 bases and J by 4 bases, leaving 7 bases between them. The CDR3 length is 12 residues. This chain's CDR3 is CSVEEGKNIQYF. The CDR3 DNA reads TGCAGCGTTGAGGAGGGGAAAAACATTCAGTACTTC.

This chain links TRBV27 with TRBJ2-3; D is undetermined. V lost 4 bases and J lost 0, with 11 bases in between. Germline V gives CDR1 MNHEY, CDR2 SMNVEV (reference sequence). The CDR3 contains 15 residues. The CDR3 protein is CASSYLVSSTDTQYF. The DNA of the CDR3 is TGTGCCAGCAGTTACCTCGTTAGTAGCACAGATACGCAGTATTTT.

The rearrangement joins TRBV6-5 to TRBJ1-4; D unresolved. Germline V gene data show CDR1 as MNHEY and CDR2 as SVGAGI. The CDR3 runs 14 residues. V was clipped by 2 bases and J by 8 bases, with 12 bases between them. DNA of the CDR3: TGTGCCAGCAGTTACACCGGGCCTAGGGAAAAACTGTTTTTT. This codes for CASSYTGPREKLFF.

The chain has TRBV7-8 and TRBJ2-2; 14 bases line up with TRBD2. The J segment lost 4 bases and the V segment lost 5 bases, leaving 6 bases of the junction unmatched. This CDR3 has 17 amino acids. CDR1 SGHVS and CDR2 FQNEAQ come from the germline V gene. As DNA, the CDR3 is TGTGCCAGCAGCCGCGGACTAGCGGGAGGCGGCACCGGGGAGCTGTTTTTT. Encoded protein: CASSRGLAGGGTGELFF.